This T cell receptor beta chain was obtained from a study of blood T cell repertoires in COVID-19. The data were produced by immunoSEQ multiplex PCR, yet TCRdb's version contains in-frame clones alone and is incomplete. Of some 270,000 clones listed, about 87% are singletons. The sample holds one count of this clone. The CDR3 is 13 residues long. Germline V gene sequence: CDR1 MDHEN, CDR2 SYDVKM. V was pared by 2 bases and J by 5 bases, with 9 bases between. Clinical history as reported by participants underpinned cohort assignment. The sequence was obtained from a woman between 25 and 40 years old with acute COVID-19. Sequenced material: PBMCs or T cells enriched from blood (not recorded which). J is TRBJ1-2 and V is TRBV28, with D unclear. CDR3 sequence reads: CASSLNRGYGYTF. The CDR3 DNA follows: TGTGCCAGCAGTTTAAATCGCGGGTATGGCTACACCTTC.